This T cell receptor (beta chain) is from a study of CD8 T cells in ankylosing spondylitis. Points from the study as a whole: What appeared characteristic of ankylosing spondylitis blood was a TCR beta motif of under 10 highly homologous variants. Some of the motif variants had earlier been found in reactive arthritis patients' fluid and blood.

This clonotype was seen many times. Its target is not known. Quantitative 5'-RACE with molecular barcodes was used to make the TCR beta libraries. A single record per CDR3 protein comes from TCRdb applying MiXCR to the 5' RACE reads. The data hold over 700,000 distinct CDR3 sequences, with around 17% observed a single time. The CDR3 length is 15 residues. Germline V CDR1 and CDR2: LGHNA, YSLEER. Trimming stripped 0 bases from V and 3 bases from J, with 12 bases between. Sequenced material: blood, either unsorted or a sorted T cell fraction (not recorded which). The rearrangement joins TRBV4-3 to TRBJ2-7, with D perhaps TRBD2 (5 bases). The sequence derives from a male donor with ankylosing spondylitis. This chain's CDR3 is CASSQDIEGNYEQYF. The CDR3 region has the DNA TGCGCCAGCAGCCAAGATATTGAGGGAAACTACGAGCAGTACTTC.